The clone carrying this T cell receptor (beta chain) has more than one count but fewer than ten. The data derive from a study of blood T cell repertoires in COVID-19. Assay: immunoSEQ multiplex PCR; the TCRdb copy retains only in-frame clones and omits some. The sample lists about 250,000 clones, roughly 84% seen once, with over 1.5% in the top ten. Sequenced material: peripheral blood. The sequence was collected from a woman aged 40 to 50 who had recovered from COVID-19.

The CDR3: CASSQRDRGRRGYTF. CDR3 DNA sequence: TGCGCCAGCAGTCAAAGGGACAGGGGGCGCAGGGGCTACACCTTC. The chain couples TRBV23-1 to TRBJ1-2; 12 bases fit TRBD1. TRBV23-1 is treated as an ORF (open reading frame) with a function not yet certain. V gave up 2 bases and J gave up 8 bases; unmatched junction bases: 6. The CDR3 is 15 residues long.